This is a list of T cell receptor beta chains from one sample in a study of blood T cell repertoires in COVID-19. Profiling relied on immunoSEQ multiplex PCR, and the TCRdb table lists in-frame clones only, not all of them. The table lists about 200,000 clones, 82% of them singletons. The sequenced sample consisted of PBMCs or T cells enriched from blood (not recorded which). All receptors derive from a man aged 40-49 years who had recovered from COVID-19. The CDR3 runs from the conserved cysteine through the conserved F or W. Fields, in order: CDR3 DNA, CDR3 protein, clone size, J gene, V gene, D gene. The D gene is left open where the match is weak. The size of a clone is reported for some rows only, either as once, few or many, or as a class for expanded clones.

TGTGCCAGCAGCGTAGTGTCAGGGGACAGCTTCCTTAGGGTCGAATTTGATAGCAATCAGCCCCAGCATTTT | CASSVVSGDSFLRVEFDSNQPQHF | NA | TRBJ1-5 | TRBV9 | TRBD1
TGTGCCAGCAGCTTTTTCACAGGGTATGAAAAACTGTTTTTT | CASSFFTGYEKLFF | few | TRBJ1-4 | TRBV5-6 | NA
TGTGCCATCAATCAAAACCCGGGACAGGGTACGCAAACTGAAGCTTTCTTT | CAINQNPGQGTQTEAFF | NA | TRBJ1-1 | TRBV10-3 | TRBD1
TGTGCCAGTAGTATAGGAGTAGGGGGCGGGAACACTGAAGCTTTCTTT | CASSIGVGGGNTEAFF | NA | TRBJ1-1 | TRBV19 | TRBD1
TGTGCCAGCAGTTTTCCGGGAGGGCGGCAGTTCTTC | CASSFPGGRQFF | NA | TRBJ2-1 | TRBV6-2/TRBV6-3 | TRBD2
TGTGCCAGCACCTTAAGAAGTTTTAGCGGCGGAATGCTCACAGATACGCAGTATTTT | CASTLRSFSGGMLTDTQYF | NA | TRBJ2-3 | TRBV28 | NA
TGTGCCAGCTCACCGTTGGGACAGAAAGAGACCCAGTACTTC | CASSPLGQKETQYF | NA | TRBJ2-5 | TRBV18 | TRBD1
TGTGCCATCAGTGGACAGGACAATCAGCCCCAGCATTTT | CAISGQDNQPQHF | NA | TRBJ1-5 | TRBV10-3 | NA
TGCGCCAGCAGCCAGGATCCGCGGGGGGGGCCTGGCTATGGCTACACCTTC | CASSQDPRGGPGYGYTF | NA | TRBJ1-2 | TRBV4-3 | NA
TGCGCCAGCAGCTTGGTGGGACAGGGCGCCCACGAGCAGTACTTC | CASSLVGQGAHEQYF | NA | TRBJ2-7 | TRBV5-1 | TRBD1
TGTGCCAGCAGCGTCGGGACAGGGGTTCGGTATGAAAAACTGTTTTTT | CASSVGTGVRYEKLFF | once | TRBJ1-4 | TRBV9 | TRBD1
TGTGCCAGCAGTCCCCTATCTCAGGATCAGCCCCAGCATTTT | CASSPLSQDQPQHF | NA | TRBJ1-5 | TRBV28 | NA
TGTGCCAGCAGTTACCGACATGACACTGAAGCTTTCTTT | CASSYRHDTEAFF | NA | TRBJ1-1 | TRBV11-2 | NA
TGTGCCAGCAGCACAGGGGATTACGGCTACACCTTC | CASSTGDYGYTF | NA | TRBJ1-2 | TRBV27 | TRBD1
TGTGCCAGCTCACCACCAGAGGGCTGGACTGAAGCTTTCTTT | CASSPPEGWTEAFF | few | TRBJ1-1 | TRBV18 | NA
TGTGCCAGCAGCTTAGAAGGGAGTCGAGGCGAGCAGTACTTC | CASSLEGSRGEQYF | NA | TRBJ2-7 | TRBV7-2 | NA
TGTGCCAGCAGCCTTCTAGTGGGGGCAGGAGAGCAGTTCTTC | CASSLLVGAGEQFF | NA | TRBJ2-1 | TRBV3-1/TRBV3-2 | NA
TGTGCCACCCACCGGACTAGCAACCCCTACAATGAGCAGTTCTTC | CATHRTSNPYNEQFF | few | TRBJ2-1 | TRBV2 | TRBD2
TGTGCCAGTACTAGGACAGGGGGATTTGGGAGGGCGAACACTGAAGCTTTCTTT | CASTRTGGFGRANTEAFF | NA | TRBJ1-1 | TRBV19 | TRBD1
TGTGCCAGCAGCCGGGACGGGGGGGGCACAGATACGCAGTATTTT | CASSRDGGGTDTQYF | once | TRBJ2-3 | TRBV7-9 | TRBD2
TGTGCCAGCAGCTTAGGACTAGCGGGATTCTCCTACAATGAGCAGTTCTTC | CASSLGLAGFSYNEQFF | NA | TRBJ2-1 | TRBV13 | TRBD2
TGTGCCAGCAGCTTACAGGGGGCAGCGTACAATGAGCAGTTCTTC | CASSLQGAAYNEQFF | NA | TRBJ2-1 | TRBV7-2 | TRBD1
TGTGCCAGCAGCTCACCCGGGACTAGCGGGAGGTCAAACTCCTACAATGAGCAGTTCTTC | CASSSPGTSGRSNSYNEQFF | NA | TRBJ2-1 | TRBV11-3 | TRBD2
TGTGCCAGCAGCTCAGGGCCGTGGGGCTACACCTTC | CASSSGPWGYTF | NA | TRBJ1-2 | TRBV5-8 | NA